A single T cell receptor (beta chain) is shown here with its context. What it binds is not known. This entry belongs to a study of beta chain features in type 1 diabetes. Study summary: Patient and healthy donor groups were alike in age, gender and cell yields. Sorted cells from all samples, numbering some 99,000,000, were examined. Study-wide results and limits: The study found fewer insertions and more deletions at VDJ junctions in type 1 diabetes patients. Patients showed naive, central memory and Treg TCRB repertoires that appeared more similar than those of healthy donors. Among all four CD4+ subsets, Type 1 diabetes patients had TCRB CDR3s that were moderately but significantly shorter.

Isolated RNA was reverse transcribed in full, so expressed TCRB transcripts were sequenced. Some clones are missing from TCRdb's copy, which holds only in-frame ones; the method was immunoSEQ multiplex PCR. This sample yields approximately 170,000 clones, of which over 55% are seen a single time; about 0.089% belongs to the top ten. V gave up 3 bases and J gave up 6 bases; unmatched junction bases: 15. CDR1 is MGHDK, CDR2 SYGVNS, per germline. This CDR3 is 18 amino acids long. This TCR derives from a man in his thirties or forties with type 1 diabetes. The sequenced sample was naive CD4+ T cells from blood. The chain recombines TRBV25-1 with TRBJ2-3, with 10 bases aligning to TRBD2. This CDR3 reads CASSDPLGAGGDRDTQYF. The CDR3 bases are TGTGCCAGCAGTGATCCCCTCGGAGCGGGGGGGGACCGGGATACGCAGTATTTT.